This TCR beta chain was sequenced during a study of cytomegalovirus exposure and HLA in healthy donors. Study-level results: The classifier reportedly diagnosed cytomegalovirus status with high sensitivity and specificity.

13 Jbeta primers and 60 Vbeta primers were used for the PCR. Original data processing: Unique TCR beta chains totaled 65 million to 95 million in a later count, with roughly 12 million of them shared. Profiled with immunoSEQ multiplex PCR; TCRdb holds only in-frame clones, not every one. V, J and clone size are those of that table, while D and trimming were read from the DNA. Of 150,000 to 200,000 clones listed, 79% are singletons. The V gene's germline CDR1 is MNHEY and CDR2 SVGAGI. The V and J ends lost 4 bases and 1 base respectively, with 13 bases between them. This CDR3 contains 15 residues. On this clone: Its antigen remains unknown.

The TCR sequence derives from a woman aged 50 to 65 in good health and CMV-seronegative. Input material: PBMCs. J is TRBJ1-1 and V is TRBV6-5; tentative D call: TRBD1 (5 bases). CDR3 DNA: TGTGCCAGCAGTTCCTGGGGGGGTGGGAACACTGAAGCTTTCTTT. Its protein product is CASSSWGGGNTEAFF.